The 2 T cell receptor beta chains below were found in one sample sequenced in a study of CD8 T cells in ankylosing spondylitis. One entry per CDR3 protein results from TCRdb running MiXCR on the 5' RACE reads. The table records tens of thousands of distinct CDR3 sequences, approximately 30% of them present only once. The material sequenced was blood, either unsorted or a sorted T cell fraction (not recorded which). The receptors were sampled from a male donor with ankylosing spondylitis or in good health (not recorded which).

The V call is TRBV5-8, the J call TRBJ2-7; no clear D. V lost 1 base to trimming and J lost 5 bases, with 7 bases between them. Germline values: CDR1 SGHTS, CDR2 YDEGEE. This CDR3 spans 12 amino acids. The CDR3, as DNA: TGTGCCAGCAGCTTGATCCCCGACGAGCAGTACTTC. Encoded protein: CASSLIPDEQYF.

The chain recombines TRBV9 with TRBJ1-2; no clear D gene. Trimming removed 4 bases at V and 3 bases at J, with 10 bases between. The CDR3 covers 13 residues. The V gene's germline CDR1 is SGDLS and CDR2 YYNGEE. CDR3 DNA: TGTGCCAGCAGCATAACGGATTACTATGGCTACACCTTC. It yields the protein CASSITDYYGYTF.